The 22 T cell receptor beta chains listed next were all sequenced from one sample in a study of blood T cell repertoires in COVID-19. Repertoires were generated with immunoSEQ multiplex PCR, while TCRdb's copy carries only in-frame clones and drops some. The sample includes over 85,000 clones, 79% of them seen just once. The sequencing input was peripheral blood. The receptors stem from a human donor in a cohort sampled during active COVID-19.

The rearrangement uses TRBV6-5 and TRBJ1-4; D might be TRBD1 (6 bases). Germline V gene sequence: CDR1 MNHEY, CDR2 SVGAGI. The V end was cut by 10 bases, the J end by 3 bases, with 15 bases between. The CDR3 covers 14 residues. CDR3 DNA sequence: TGTGCCACCCGAGGGTGGGGGCCTAATGAAAAACTGTTTTTT. Translated, it gives CATRGWGPNEKLFF.

The sample holds a few counts of this clone. The J gene is TRBJ2-1, the V gene TRBV3-1 (or the pseudogene TRBV3-2), with a possible D match to TRBD2 (6 bases). Trimming removed 4 bases from V and 2 bases from J, with 12 bases in between. The CDR3 has 15 residues. Germline V CDR1 and CDR2: LGHDT, YNNKEL (reference sequence). CDR3 loop: CASSRGRPPYNEQFF. CDR3 bases: TGTGCCAGCAGCCGAGGGAGGCCTCCCTACAATGAGCAGTTCTTC.

This clone was detected only once. This chain uses TRBV18 with TRBJ2-2, with TRBD2 identical over 7 bases. V was clipped by 2 bases and J by 3 bases; unmatched bases: 3. Germline V gene data show CDR1 as KGHSH and CDR2 as LQKENI. This CDR3 has 15 residues. Here the CDR3 DNA reads TGTGCCAGCTCACCAGGGACTACCTACACCGGGGAGCTGTTTTTT. Its protein is CASSPGTTYTGELFF.

The chain links TRBV6-5 to TRBJ1-1; D uncertain. CDR1 and CDR2 (germline): MNHEY, SVGAGI. CDR3 size: 13 residues. V lost 6 bases and J 0 bases, leaving 8 bases between the germline ends. Here the CDR3 reads CASSMTLNTEAFF. CDR3 in DNA: TGTGCCAGCAGCATGACATTGAACACTGAAGCTTTCTTT.

This clone was observed a handful of times. The chain carries TRBV2 and TRBJ2-3, with D maybe TRBD2 (5 bases). The CDR3 extends over 16 amino acids. V lost 4 bases and J 0 bases, leaving 14 bases between the germline ends. Germline V gene data show CDR1 as SNHLY and CDR2 as FYNNEI. The CDR3 DNA reads as TGTGCCAGCAGTGGCCCTCTAGCTCCGAGCACAGATACGCAGTATTTT. Protein product: CASSGPLAPSTDTQYF.

DNA of the CDR3: TGTGCCAGCAGTTACTCCCTAGCGGGCCCATACAATGAGCAGTTCTTC. Protein product: CASSYSLAGPYNEQFF. The chain joins TRBV6-5 to TRBJ2-1; 8 nucleotides match TRBD2. Per the germline V gene, CDR1 is MNHEY and CDR2 is SVGAGI. Trimming at V came to 0 bases and at J to 4 bases, leaving 5 bases not matched to a gene. The CDR3 totals 16 residues.

On this clone itself: An end of the junction differs from the germline gene, which may be a read error. The chain carries TRBV7-7 and TRBJ2-2; D might be TRBD1 (5 bases). Germline loops: CDR1 SSHAT, CDR2 FNYEAQ (reference sequence). The CDR3 is 14 residues long. The CDR3 reads CASSLDRNTGELFF. The CDR3 DNA is TGTGCTAGCAGCTTAGACAGGAACACCGGGGAGCTGTTTTTT.

Only one count was recorded for this clone. The chain uses TRBV7-2 and TRBJ2-3; 16 bases fit TRBD2. The germline gives CDR1 SGHTA, CDR2 FQGNSA. V lost 1 base to trimming and J lost 4 bases; unmatched junction nucleotides: 5. This CDR3 spans 18 amino acids. The CDR3 nucleotides are TGTGCCAGCAGCTTAGAGGGGGGACTAGCGGGAGGGGCAGATACGCAGTATTTT. Translating it yields CASSLEGGLAGGADTQYF.

V and J are TRBV5-1 and TRBJ1-1; no definite D call. V was shortened by 0 bases and J by 3 bases, with 12 bases between the two germline ends. This CDR3 is built from 15 residues. In germline, CDR1 is SGHRS, CDR2 YFSETQ. The CDR3 spells CASSLDRVGDTEAFF. For the CDR3, the DNA is TGCGCCAGCAGCTTGGACCGGGTCGGTGACACTGAAGCTTTCTTT.

This chain connects TRBV7-3 to TRBJ2-2, with 9 positions matching TRBD2. CDR1 and CDR2 from the germline V gene are SGHTA and FQGTGA. J lost 5 bases, V lost 5 bases, and 3 bases had no gene match. The CDR3 extends over 14 amino acids. DNA for the CDR3: TGTGCCAGCAGCGCAGCGGGAGGTACCGGGGAGCTGTTTTTT. Translating gives CASSAAGGTGELFF.

The chain joins TRBV7-9 to TRBJ2-2; D remains ambiguous. V was trimmed by 1 base and J by 5 bases, leaving 8 bases between them. This CDR3 is built from 14 residues. Germline CDR1 SEHNR, CDR2 FQNEAQ (reference sequence). The CDR3, as DNA: TGTGCCAGCAGCTTAGAAGTGAGGACCGGGGAGCTGTTTTTT. Translation: CASSLEVRTGELFF.

Only a few counts were recorded for this clone. The rearrangement uses TRBV28 and TRBJ1-1; D unclear. The V gene's germline CDR1 is MDHEN and CDR2 SYDVKM. The CDR3 is made up of 12 amino acids. V was trimmed by 6 bases and J by 0 bases, leaving 5 bases between them. The CDR3: CASRLLNTEAFF. CDR3 nucleotide sequence: TGTGCCAGCAGACTTTTGAACACTGAAGCTTTCTTT. Supplemented by reference TRBV28 and TRBJ1-1, the full variable domain reads DVKVTQSSRYLVKRTGEKVFLECVQDMDHENMFWYRQDPGLGLRLIYFSYDVKMKEKGDIPEGYSVSREKKERFSLILESASTNQTSMYLCASRLLNTEAFFGQGTRLTVV.

The V call is TRBV15, the J call TRBJ2-7; TRBD2 matches at 10 bases. The CDR3 is 16 amino acids. Germline lookup yields CDR1 LNHNV and CDR2 YYDKDF (reference sequence). The J segment lost 1 base and the V segment lost 4 bases, leaving 7 bases of the junction unmatched. CDR3 sequence: CATSTPGLAVSYEQYF. CDR3 coding DNA: TGTGCCACCAGCACGCCTGGACTAGCGGTGTCCTACGAGCAGTACTTC.

The rearrangement joins TRBV11-3 to TRBJ2-1, with 7 nucleotides matching TRBD2. This CDR3 spans 17 amino acids. The V segment lost 1 base and the J segment 9 bases; nucleotides outside the gene matches: 15. From germline, CDR1 is SGHNT and CDR2 YENEEA. CDR3 amino acids: CASSLGGVSGMRGEQFF. The CDR3, as DNA: TGTGCCAGCAGCTTAGGTGGAGTGAGCGGGATGAGGGGTGAGCAGTTCTTC.

This clone has only one observation. The rearrangement links TRBV7-9 to TRBJ2-3; D is ambiguous. The CDR3 spans 15 residues. V dropped 1 base and J dropped 6 bases, with 14 bases sitting between them. Germline-derived CDR1 and CDR2 are SEHNR and FQNEAQ (reference sequence). The DNA of the CDR3 is TGTGCCAGCAGCTTAGGGCTAGATTTAGCCGATACGCAGTATTTT. Encoded protein: CASSLGLDLADTQYF. Filled out from reference TRBV7-9 and TRBJ2-3, the complete variable domain reads DTGVSQNPRHKITKRGQNVTFRCDPISEHNRLYWYRQTLGQGPEFLTYFQNEAQLEKSRLLSDRFSAERPKGSFSTLEIQRTEQGDSAMYLCASSLGLDLADTQYFGPGTRLTVL.

The V and J genes are TRBV7-9 and TRBJ1-1; D might be TRBD1 (6 bases). The ends were cut back, 3 bases at V and 7 bases at J, with 15 bases in the middle. The CDR3 totals 14 residues. Germline values: CDR1 SEHNR, CDR2 FQNEAQ (reference sequence). As DNA, the CDR3 is TGTGCCAGCAGCTTCATTGGGGGGGCACTTGAAGCTTTCTTT. Protein sequence: CASSFIGGALEAFF. Full variable domain (remainder filled in from reference TRBV7-9 and TRBJ1-1): DTGVSQNPRHKITKRGQNVTFRCDPISEHNRLYWYRQTLGQGPEFLTYFQNEAQLEKSRLLSDRFSAERPKGSFSTLEIQRTEQGDSAMYLCASSFIGGALEAFFGQGTRLTVV.

The chain recombines TRBV28 with TRBJ1-1; 7 bases line up with TRBD1. J was trimmed by 7 bases and V by 5 bases; bases with no gene match: 1. The CDR3 sequence is 11 residues long. CDR1 is MDHEN, CDR2 SYDVKM, per germline. Here the CDR3 DNA reads TGTGCCAGCAGTCGGGACAGTGAAGCTTTCTTT. Encoded protein: CASSRDSEAFF.

The genes are TRBV29-1 and TRBJ1-1; no clear D. The CDR3 is 13 amino acids. CDR1 is SQVTM and CDR2 is ANQGSEA in the germline V gene. The germline V and J ends were trimmed by 7 bases and 1 base, with 13 bases remaining between them. The CDR3 DNA reads as TGCAGCGCCTCATGGCTTCAGAACACTGAAGCTTTCTTT. Protein product: CSASWLQNTEAFF.

The chain joins TRBV19 to TRBJ2-7; 8 bases are a match to TRBD2. Germline V gives CDR1 LNHDA, CDR2 SQIVND (reference sequence). There are 15 residues in the CDR3. V trimming: 6 bases; J trimming: 1 base; junction bases outside the gene matches: 8. CDR3 bases: TGTGCCAGTAGCAGAACTAGCGGCCCATCCTACGAGCAGTACTTC. Protein product: CASSRTSGPSYEQYF.

The chain combines TRBV14 with TRBJ2-6; D ambiguous. From germline, CDR1 is SGHDN and CDR2 FVKESK. Trimming took 4 bases from V and 1 from J, leaving 2 bases between them. The CDR3 has 13 residues. The CDR3 spells CASSPSGANVLTF. In nucleotides, the CDR3 is TGTGCCAGCAGCCCTTCTGGGGCCAACGTCCTGACTTTC.

There are a few counts of this clone. The chain is built from TRBV5-6 and TRBJ2-2, with 7 bases identical to TRBD1. The CDR3 consists of 16 residues. Germline CDR1 SGHDT, CDR2 YYEEEE. V lost 1 base, J lost 7 bases, and 10 bases stayed unmatched. CDR3 protein: CASSLIPGTAVGELFF. For the CDR3, the DNA is TGTGCCAGCAGCTTGATCCCCGGGACAGCGGTCGGGGAGCTGTTTTTT.

The chain combines TRBV7-8 with TRBJ2-7; tentative D call: TRBD2 (6 bases). Germline CDR1 reads SGHVS; CDR2 reads FQNEAQ. V lost 5 bases and J 3 bases, leaving 11 bases between the germline ends. The CDR3 runs 13 residues. In nucleotides, the CDR3 is TGTGCCAGCAGCCCCCGGAGGGACTACGAGCAGTACTTC. Residues: CASSPRRDYEQYF.